Below, one T cell receptor (beta chain) is given with its context. Its binding antigen is unknown. No base quality information exists; no much larger clone differs at one position. The CDR3 has 18 amino acids, counting the end cysteine and phenylalanine. Left in the record is the CDR3 DNA by itself, 54 bases read in frame from the first base. From a lookup of the germline V gene, CDR1 and CDR2 are LGHNA and YNFKEQ. Relative to germline, V is 0 bases shorter and J is 1 base shorter, with 15 bases between their ends. Receptor amplification or capture employed 5' RACE. A second PCR of about 7 to 12 cycles was run with a J-beta primer mix and a sample-barcoded 5' primer. A unique molecular identifier was introduced onto each TCR beta cDNA molecule by a template-switch 5' adaptor carrying 12 random nucleotides. At least 2.5 million CDR3-containing paired-end reads were obtained from each sample. The Mint cDNA synthesis kit, primed by a TRBC-specific oligonucleotide, was used to synthesize first-strand cDNA from all RNA. After uracil-DNA glycosylase treatment, a first 18-cycle PCR used universal primers M1SS and BC2_uni_R on all cDNA. Under the source paper's analysis protocol: For normalization, 1 million high-quality reads, each with a distinct molecular identifier, were randomly selected from each sample. Reads with shared molecular identifiers were discarded instead of being binned into consensus sequences. CDR3 identification, clonotype clustering and error correction used MiTCR with a Q25 quality threshold and the strictest error-elimination algorithm. A nonparametric unseen species model with Euler transformation was used to estimate a lower bound on total TCR beta diversity. TCRdb itself trimmed the public reads at Q25 with fastp, ran MiXCR and retained productive beta chains. Entries that share a CDR3 protein sequence are merged under the most common genes and DNA. These V and J calls rely on TCRdb rather than the paper's analysis. A total of over 1,500,000 distinct CDR3 sequences appear in this sample, 30% to 40% of them only once. The ten largest account for roughly 24% of the sample.

The sample comes from a study of blood T cells in healthy people across ages (dated by TCRdb to the mid-2010s). Some background on the complete study: Template switching captured roughly one uniquely barcoded TCR beta cDNA molecule per two T cells in model experiments. Using deep sequencing normalized with unique cDNA molecular identifiers, the study measured how TCR beta repertoire diversity changes with age. Four age groups were formed from the donors: young (average approximately 15 years), middle-aged (approximately 39), aged (over 55) and long-lived (less than 85). To avoid experimental bias, donors of different ages were randomly spread across the sequencing lanes. The study analyzed two additional independent replicas of 1 million unique cDNA reads from the same blood draw for two donors, one aged 18 to 30 and one aged 80 or older. Here is what the overall study found, with its caveats: There was a strong correlation between observed TCR beta diversity and the percentage of naive T cells measured by flow cytometry. Observed TCR beta diversity per million T cells fell roughly linearly with age, and a significant reduction was already apparent by age about 43. The long-lived group showed more naive CD4+ T cells, fewer expanded clones and increased TCR diversity than the aged group, suggesting age selection. Estimates of total diversity based on one million sequenced T cells were considered lower bounds and underestimates. Because the CMV infection status of the donors was unknown, age-related changes in expanded clonotypes may potentially have been confounded. Bulk unsorted PBMC profiling prevented conclusive comparison of naive and antigen-experienced compartments.

Systemically healthy Caucasian individuals from Russia, 39 in total and aged about 6 to 95 years, were included as donors. Approximately 11 milliliters of peripheral blood were drawn from each donor into EDTA-treated Vacutainer tubes. PBMCs were isolated by Ficoll-Paque density-gradient centrifugation, with at least 6 million obtained per sample. Total RNA, at least 6 micrograms per sample, was extracted from PBMCs with Trizol reagent. For every donor, an aliquot of PBMCs went through flow cytometry to measure the percentages of naive CD45RAhigh/CD27high T cells. The receptor was derived from a human donor in good health. The rearrangement joined TRBV4-2 to TRBJ2-2; TRBD2 might be the D gene, on 5 matching bases. Sequenced sample: blood. The DNA reads TGTGCCAGCAGCCAAGATGGTGGAGCGGCGGGGAACACCGGGGAGCTGTTTTTT. This gives the protein CASSQDGGAAGNTGELFF.